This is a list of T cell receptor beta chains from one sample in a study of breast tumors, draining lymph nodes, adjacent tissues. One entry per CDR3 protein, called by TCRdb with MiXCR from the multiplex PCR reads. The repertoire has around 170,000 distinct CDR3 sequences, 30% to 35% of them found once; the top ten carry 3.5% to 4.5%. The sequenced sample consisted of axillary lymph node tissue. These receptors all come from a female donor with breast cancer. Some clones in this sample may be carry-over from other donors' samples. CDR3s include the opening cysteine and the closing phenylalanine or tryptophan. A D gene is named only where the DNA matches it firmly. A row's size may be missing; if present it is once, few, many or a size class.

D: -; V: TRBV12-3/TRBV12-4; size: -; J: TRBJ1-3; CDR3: CASPLKALSNSGNTIYF; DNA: TGTGCCAGCCCCCTCAAAGCCCTCTCAAACTCTGGAAACACCATATATTTT
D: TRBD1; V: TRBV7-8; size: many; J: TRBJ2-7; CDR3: CASSLRGQLYEQYF; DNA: TGTGCCAGCAGCTTAAGGGGACAGCTCTACGAGCAGTACTTC
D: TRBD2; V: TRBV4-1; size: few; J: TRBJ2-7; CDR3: CASSRGREITYEQYF; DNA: TGCGCCAGCAGCCGGGGGAGGGAAATTACCTACGAGCAGTACTTC
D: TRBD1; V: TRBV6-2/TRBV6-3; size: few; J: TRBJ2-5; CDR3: CASSPPGTAQYF; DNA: TGTGCCAGCAGTCCCCCGGGGACAGCCCAGTACTTT
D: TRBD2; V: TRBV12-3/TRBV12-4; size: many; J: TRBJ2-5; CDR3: CASSLGTSDQETQYF; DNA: TGTGCCAGCAGTTTAGGGACTAGCGACCAAGAGACCCAGTACTTC
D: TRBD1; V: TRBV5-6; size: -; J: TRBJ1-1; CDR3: CASSLGGTATQAFF; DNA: TGTGCCAGCAGCTTGGGGGGGACAGCGACGCAGGCTTTCTTT
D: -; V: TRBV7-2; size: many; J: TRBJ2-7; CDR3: CASSYRPGGYEQYF; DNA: TGTGCCAGCAGCTACCGGCCCGGGGGCTACGAGCAGTACTTC
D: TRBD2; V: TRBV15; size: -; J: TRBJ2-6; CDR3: CATSSGGLCSGANVLTF; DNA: TGTGCCACCTCTAGCGGGGGGCTGTGCTCTGGGGCCAACGTCCTGACTTTC
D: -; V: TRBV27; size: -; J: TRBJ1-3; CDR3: CASSFPGQAGSGNTIYF; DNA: TGTGCCAGCAGTTTCCCGGGACAAGCTGGCTCTGGAAACACCATATATTTT
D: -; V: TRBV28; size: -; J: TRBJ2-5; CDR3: CASSPYQGETQYF; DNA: TGTGCCAGCAGTCCGTACCAGGGGGAGACCCAGTACTTC